This T cell receptor (beta chain) stems from a study of PD-L1 blockade in urothelial cancer (dated by TCRdb to 2016 to 2017). As for the study more broadly: All patients started therapy around 2014 and received atezolizumab 1,200 mg intravenously every 3 weeks. About nine tenths of the roughly 29 patients were males with bladder-origin urothelial cancer, and about 65% of the roughly 29 reported a prior smoking history. An ECOG performance status of 0 or 1 was recorded for the patients, and 0 to 3 prior chemotherapy regimens had been received by the patients. Blood samples were analyzed at 3 weeks after treatment start (second dose) and at 6 weeks after treatment start. Blood samples yielded a median of roughly 150,000 T cells and 65,000 to 95,000 unique TCRs, with median clonality 0.080. The study, an exploratory multi-omic analysis, examined somatic, immune and clinical correlates of response to PD-L1 blockade with atezolizumab in urothelial cancer. Pretreatment tumor samples, along with matched peripheral blood serially collected before and after atezolizumab treatment, were subjected to TCR sequencing. Durable clinical benefit meant progression-free survival longer than 6 months, and TCR features were also tested against progression-free and overall survival. In the same patients, whole exome sequencing and RNA sequencing of pretreatment tumors were performed in addition to TCR sequencing. Fewer than ten patients reached durable clinical benefit, while some 19 patients did not. Approximately 29 patients had pretreatment blood TCR-seq, about 24 had at least one posttreatment blood collection, and about 24 had tumor TCR-seq. What the work shows at the level of the full study, not this receptor alone: Improved progression-free and overall survival was found to be associated with pretreatment peripheral blood TCR clonality below the median. Among patients with durable benefit, tumor-associated TCR clones showed greater expansion in peripheral blood 3 weeks after treatment started (n of about 20, p = 0.022). Small sample size (n ≈ 30) and many exploratory analyses mean the results are intended to be hypothesis-generating.

The time point label of this sample denotes: pretreatment peripheral blood. A total of around 30 patients with locally advanced or metastatic urothelial carcinoma, treated at Memorial Sloan Kettering on a trial protocol, made up the cohort. Peripheral blood mononuclear cells were collected from each patient pretreatment and during treatment, giving between 1 and 8 total time points per patient. The Qiagen DNeasy Blood extraction kit was used to purify genomic DNA from total PBMCs and tumor samples. PBMCs were collected pretreatment and during treatment and were isolated and stored as previously described. Each PCR received spiked-in synthetic TCR analog templates so that absolute template abundance could be estimated from read counts. Using the immunoSEQ assay, TCRbeta CDR3 regions were amplified from genomic DNA with bias-controlled V and J gene primers. Rearranged TCRbeta segments were sequenced at approximately 20X coverage. Regarding the original processing steps: Sequencing errors were corrected by clustering and CDR3s were annotated against IMGT to assign V, D and J genes. Downstream analyses used only productive TCRbeta rearrangements and left out out-of-frame or stop-codon sequences. Clonality was calculated as one minus the Shannon entropy normalized by the log of the number of unique productive sequences. Fisher's exact test with Benjamini-Hochberg correction, using a cutoff of adjusted p below 0.01, was how clones that differed between time points or between blood and tumor were identified. TCRdb mirrors the immuneACCESS table, restricted to in-frame sequences. Some clones are absent from its copies; in checked studies, under half trace to an unresolved V gene, and the reason for the others is unknown. That table gives V, J and clone size, and the DNA gave D and trimming. This sample gives roughly 90,000 clones in total; around 92% of them show up just once. Jointly, the top ten make up around 0.94% of the sample.

This clone has just one count. Its antigen is not yet known. No base qualities exist here, and no much larger clone lies one base off it. Including the terminal cysteine and phenylalanine, the CDR3 comprises 13 residues. Of the read, only the CDR3 DNA is kept; its 39 bases are in frame from base 1. CDR1 and CDR2 are drawn from the germline V gene: SGHRS, YFSETQ. Cut back by 5 bases and 0 bases, the V and J ends lie 7 bases apart. Here the sequenced sample was PBMCs, taken around atezolizumab (anti-PD-L1) treatment. This chain joins TRBV5-1 to TRBJ2-3; matching of 5 bases hints at TRBD1 as the D gene. This sequence originates from a woman over 75 with urothelial cancer. The DNA reads TGCGCCAGCAGGGGGCTTAGCACAGATACGCAGTATTTT. It translates as CASRGLSTDTQYF.